This paragraph covers one T cell receptor (beta chain) sequence. It lacks a known antigen. No base-level quality is on record; no much larger clone is a single base apart. These data come from a study of beta chain features in type 1 diabetes listed by TCRdb under 2018. As for the study more broadly: Mean age, gender distribution, total cell number and subset yield did not differ between patients and healthy donors. In the study, TCRB repertoires of sorted circulating CD4+ T cell subsets from recently diagnosed type 1 diabetes patients were compared with those of matched healthy donors. A total of about 100,000,000 sorted cells were examined across all samples, and RNA yield correlated strongly with the number of cells per subset. Naive and central memory subsets were obtained from all 30 or so donors, but regulatory and stem cell-like memory subsets were isolated from only 8 patients and roughly eight healthy donors. Paper-wide results and their limitations: A moderate but significant shortening of TCRB CDR3 length was observed in type 1 diabetes patients in all four CD4+ subsets. HLA sub-analyses involved small numbers of individuals, so any influence of HLA type on TCRB rearrangement remained unresolved. Naive, central memory and regulatory TCRB repertoires appeared to be more similar among patients than among healthy donors. Because cDNA rather than genomic DNA was sequenced, highly expressing activated cells could have been over-represented, although no difference in activation and CD3 levels was found between groups. At VDJ recombination sites, type 1 diabetes patients had fewer insertions and more deleted nucleotides, which implies abnormalities in thymic rearrangement. Shorter templates might have been favored by PCR, but patient and control samples were amplified and corrected together, so both groups would have been affected equally by any skew.

The entire amount of isolated RNA was reverse transcribed using the High Capacity cDNA Reverse Transcription Kit, so the sequenced TCRB transcripts were expressed ones. Deep immunoSEQ sequencing was applied to naive, central memory and regulatory T cell samples, giving an average of roughly 3.5 million total reads per sample. Sorted cells were lysed in RLT buffer and RNA was extracted with DNase-treated RNeasy Micro or Mini kits, depending on cell number. Each cell subset was processed separately to prevent cross-contamination, with patient and healthy donor samples processed together. Using the immunoSEQ multiplex PCR, TCRB sequences were amplified from cDNA into 87-bp fragments spanning the CDR3 region. Amplicons were sequenced on the Illumina HiSeq platform. The paper's processing steps were these. Synthetic template baselines were used to correct PCR bias computationally, reads within Hamming distance 2 were collapsed, and singletons that could not be merged were discarded. Reads were aligned against IMGT so that V, D and J genes, CDR3 length and insertions or deletions at six rearrangement sites could be assigned. Clonotype counts were normalized to sorted cell number within each subset before computing true diversity and Gini coefficients with the tcR R package. The overlap coefficient, calculated on TCRB nucleotide sequences, was used to quantify repertoire sharing. Out-of-frame TCRB sequences from naive cells were analyzed as a proxy for the pre-selection repertoire. Entries here come from immuneACCESS through TCRdb and include only in-frame sequences with V and J called. Some clones fail to appear in such tables; in the studies checked, an unresolved V gene covers under half of the shortfall, and the cause of the remainder is unknown. The V and J calls and clone size come from that table; D and trimming were worked out from the DNA. The sample has about 360,000 clones on record, around 13% of them singletons. The biggest ten clones account for around 0.01% of the sample.

Taken from the germline V gene (reference sequence), the CDR1 and CDR2 loops are LNHDA and SQIVND. From the cysteine up to the phenylalanine, the CDR3 has a length of 15 residues. CDR3 DNA only is kept here, 45 bases in frame from base 1. Trimmed from V: 7 bases; trimmed from J: 3 bases; junction bases lacking a gene match: 8. Each donor gave one peripheral blood draw, approximately 110 mL on average, collected into heparinised tubes. Naive, central memory, regulatory and stem cell-like memory CD4+ T cells were sorted on a BD FACSAria II using a panel including CD45RO, CCR7, CD25, CD127, CD95 and CD27. Purity was above 95% for every sorted population. Right away, PBMCs were isolated by Lymphoprep density gradient centrifugation and were stained directly, with no culture step. To minimize batch effects, samples were stained and sorted in pairs, one healthy donor with one patient per experiment.

The rearrangement combines TRBV19 with TRBJ1-5, with 8 junctional bases fitting TRBD1. The clonotype was recovered from a woman aged 18-29 years with type 1 diabetes. Sequences were obtained from naive CD4+ T cells from blood. The cell subset or site label, read with the paper, signifies: true naive CD4+ T cells. Read as DNA, the sequence is TGTGCCAGTACCCTGACAGGGGAGGTCAATCAGCCCCAGCATTTT. The encoded protein is CASTLTGEVNQPQHF.